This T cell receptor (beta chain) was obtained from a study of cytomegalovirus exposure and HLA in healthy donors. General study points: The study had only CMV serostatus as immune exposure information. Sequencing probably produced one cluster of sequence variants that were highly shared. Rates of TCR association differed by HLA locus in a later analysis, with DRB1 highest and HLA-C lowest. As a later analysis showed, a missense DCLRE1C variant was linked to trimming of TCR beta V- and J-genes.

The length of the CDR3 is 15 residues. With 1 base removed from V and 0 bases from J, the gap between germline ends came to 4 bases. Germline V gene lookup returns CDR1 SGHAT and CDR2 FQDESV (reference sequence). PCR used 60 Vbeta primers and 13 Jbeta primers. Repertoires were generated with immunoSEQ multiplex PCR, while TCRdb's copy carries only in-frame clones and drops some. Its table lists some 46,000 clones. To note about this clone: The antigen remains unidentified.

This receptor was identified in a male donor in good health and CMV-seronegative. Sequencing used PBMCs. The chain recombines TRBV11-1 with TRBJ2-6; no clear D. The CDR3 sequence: CASSLGSSGANVLTF. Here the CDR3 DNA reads TGTGCCAGCAGCTTAGGTAGCTCTGGGGCCAACGTCCTGACTTTC.